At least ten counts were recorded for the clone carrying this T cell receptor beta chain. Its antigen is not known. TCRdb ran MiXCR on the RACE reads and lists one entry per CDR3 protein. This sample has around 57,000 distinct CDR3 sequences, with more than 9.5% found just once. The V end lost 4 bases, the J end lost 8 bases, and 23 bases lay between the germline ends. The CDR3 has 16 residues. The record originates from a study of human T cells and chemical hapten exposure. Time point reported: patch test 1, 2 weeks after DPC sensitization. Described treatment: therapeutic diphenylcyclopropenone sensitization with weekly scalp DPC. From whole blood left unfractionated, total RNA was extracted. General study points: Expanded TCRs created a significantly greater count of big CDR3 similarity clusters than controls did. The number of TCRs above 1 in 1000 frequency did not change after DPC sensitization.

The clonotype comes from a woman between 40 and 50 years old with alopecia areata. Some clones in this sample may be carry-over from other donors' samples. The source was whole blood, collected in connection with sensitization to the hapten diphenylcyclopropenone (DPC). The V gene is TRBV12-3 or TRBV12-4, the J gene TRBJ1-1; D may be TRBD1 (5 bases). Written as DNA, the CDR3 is TGTGCCAGCAGTTCGTACTCGGGACGCCGGGCTGGGGAAGCTTTCTTT. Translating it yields CASSSYSGRRAGEAFF.